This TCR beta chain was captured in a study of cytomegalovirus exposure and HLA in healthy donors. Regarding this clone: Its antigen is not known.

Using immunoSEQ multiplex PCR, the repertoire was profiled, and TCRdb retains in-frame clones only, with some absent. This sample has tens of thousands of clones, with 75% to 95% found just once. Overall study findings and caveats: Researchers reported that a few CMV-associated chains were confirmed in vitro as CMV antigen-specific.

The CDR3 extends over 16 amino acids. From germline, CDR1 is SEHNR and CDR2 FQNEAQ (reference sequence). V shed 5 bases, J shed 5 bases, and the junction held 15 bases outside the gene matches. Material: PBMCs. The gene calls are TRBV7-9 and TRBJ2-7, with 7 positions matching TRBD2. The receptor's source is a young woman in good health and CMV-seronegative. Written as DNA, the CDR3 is TGTGCCAGCAGCCAATCTGGGGGGGGACCATACCACGAGCAGTACTTC. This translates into CASSQSGGGPYHEQYF. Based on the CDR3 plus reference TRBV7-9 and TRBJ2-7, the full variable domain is DTGVSQNPRHKITKRGQNVTFRCDPISEHNRLYWYRQTLGQGPEFLTYFQNEAQLEKSRLLSDRFSAERPKGSFSTLEIQRTEQGDSAMYLCASSQSGGGPYHEQYFGPGTRLTVT.